The T cell receptor beta chain under discussion was sequenced for a study of beta chain features in type 1 diabetes. Notes on the study in general: Patients' naive, central memory and regulatory TCRB repertoires appeared more alike than those of healthy donors. For Type 1 diabetes patients, all four CD4+ subsets carried TCRB CDR3s that were moderately but significantly shorter.

Sequenced material consisted of expressed TCRB transcripts (all of the isolated RNA was reverse transcribed). Profiled with immunoSEQ multiplex PCR; TCRdb holds only in-frame clones, not every one. The sample records around 140,000 clones, approximately 9% being singletons. The germline V gene encodes CDR1 MGHRA and CDR2 YSYEKL. V gave up 6 bases and J gave up 8 bases, with 16 bases separating them. The CDR3 loop spans 13 amino acids. Points on this clone: Its antigen remains unknown.

Sequencing input: central memory CD4+ T cells from blood. The chain links TRBV4-1 to TRBJ1-1; a weak D match, TRBD1 (6 bases). The receptor was isolated from a man aged 25 to 40 with type 1 diabetes. This chain's CDR3 is CASRLSTGLEAFF. For the CDR3, the DNA is TGCGCCAGCAGACTCTCGACAGGCTTGGAAGCTTTCTTT.